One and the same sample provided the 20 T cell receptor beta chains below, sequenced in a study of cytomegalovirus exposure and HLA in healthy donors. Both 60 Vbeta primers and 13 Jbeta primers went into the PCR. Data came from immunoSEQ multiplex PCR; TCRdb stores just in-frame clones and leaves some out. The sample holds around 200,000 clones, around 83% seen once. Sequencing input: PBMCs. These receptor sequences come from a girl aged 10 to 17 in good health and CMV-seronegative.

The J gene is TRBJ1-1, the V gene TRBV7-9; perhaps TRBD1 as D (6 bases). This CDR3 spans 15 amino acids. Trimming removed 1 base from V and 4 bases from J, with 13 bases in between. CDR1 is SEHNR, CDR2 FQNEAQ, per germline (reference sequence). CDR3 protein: CASSLGQGRATEAFF. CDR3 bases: TGTGCCAGCAGCTTAGGGCAGGGGAGAGCCACTGAAGCTTTCTTT. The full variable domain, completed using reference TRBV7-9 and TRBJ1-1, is DTGVSQNPRHKITKRGQNVTFRCDPISEHNRLYWYRQTLGQGPEFLTYFQNEAQLEKSRLLSDRFSAERPKGSFSTLEIQRTEQGDSAMYLCASSLGQGRATEAFFGQGTRLTVV.

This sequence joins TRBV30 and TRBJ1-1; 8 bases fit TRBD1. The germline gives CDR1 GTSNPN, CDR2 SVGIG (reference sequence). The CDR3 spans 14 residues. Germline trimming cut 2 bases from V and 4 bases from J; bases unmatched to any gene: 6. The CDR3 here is CAWSSRGPVTEAFF. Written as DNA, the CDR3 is TGTGCCTGGAGTTCCAGGGGGCCGGTCACTGAAGCTTTCTTT.

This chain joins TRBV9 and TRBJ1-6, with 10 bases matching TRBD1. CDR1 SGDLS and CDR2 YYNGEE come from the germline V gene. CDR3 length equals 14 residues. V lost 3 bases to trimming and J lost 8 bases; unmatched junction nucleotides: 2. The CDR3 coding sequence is TGTGCCAGCAGCGGGGGACAGGGGCATTCACCCCTCCACTTT. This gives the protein CASSGGQGHSPLHF.

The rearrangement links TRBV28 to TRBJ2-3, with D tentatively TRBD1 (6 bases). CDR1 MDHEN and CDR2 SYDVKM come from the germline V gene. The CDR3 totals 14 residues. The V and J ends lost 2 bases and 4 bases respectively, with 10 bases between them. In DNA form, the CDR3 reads TGTGCCAGCAGTTTACGGGACAACTCAGATACGCAGTATTTT. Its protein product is CASSLRDNSDTQYF.

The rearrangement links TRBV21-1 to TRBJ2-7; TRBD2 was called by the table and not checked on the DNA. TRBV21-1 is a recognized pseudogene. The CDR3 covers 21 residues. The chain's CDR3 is CASSKAPPTGTKGEGLYEQYF. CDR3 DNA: TGTGCCAGCAGCAAAGCGCCACCTACCGGGACTAAGGGAGAAGGACTCTACGAGCAGTACTTC.

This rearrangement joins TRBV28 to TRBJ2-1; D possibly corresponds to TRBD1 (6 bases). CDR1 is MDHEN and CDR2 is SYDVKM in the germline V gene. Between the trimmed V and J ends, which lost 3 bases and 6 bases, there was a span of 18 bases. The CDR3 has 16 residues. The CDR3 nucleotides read TGTGCCAGCAGTTTGACGGGGCAGGGGTGGGGCAATGAGCAGTTCTTC. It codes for CASSLTGQGWGNEQFF.

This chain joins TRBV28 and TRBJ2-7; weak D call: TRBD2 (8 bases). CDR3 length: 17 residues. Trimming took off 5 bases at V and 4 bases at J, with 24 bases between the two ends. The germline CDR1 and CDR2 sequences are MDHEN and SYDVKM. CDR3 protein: CASSLSGGPRGGYEQYF. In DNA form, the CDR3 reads TGTGCCAGCAGTCTATCAGGGGGTCCTCGGGGGGGATACGAGCAGTACTTC. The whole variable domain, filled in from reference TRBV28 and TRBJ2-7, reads DVKVTQSSRYLVKRTGEKVFLECVQDMDHENMFWYRQDPGLGLRLIYFSYDVKMKEKGDIPEGYSVSREKKERFSLILESASTNQTSMYLCASSLSGGPRGGYEQYFGPGTRLTVT.

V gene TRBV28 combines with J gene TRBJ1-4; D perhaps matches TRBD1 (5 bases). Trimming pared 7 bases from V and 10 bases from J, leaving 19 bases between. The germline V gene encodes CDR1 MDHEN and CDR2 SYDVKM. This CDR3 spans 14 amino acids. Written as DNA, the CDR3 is TGTGCCAGCACCCCGTGGAGGGGAGTGGGAAAACTGTTTTTT. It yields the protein CASTPWRGVGKLFF.

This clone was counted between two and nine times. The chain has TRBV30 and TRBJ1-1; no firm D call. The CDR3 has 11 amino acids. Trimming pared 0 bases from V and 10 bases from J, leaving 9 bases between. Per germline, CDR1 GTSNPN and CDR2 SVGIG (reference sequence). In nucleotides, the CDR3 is TGTGCCTGGAGTGTAGTGGGAGCAGCTTTCTTT. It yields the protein CAWSVVGAAFF.

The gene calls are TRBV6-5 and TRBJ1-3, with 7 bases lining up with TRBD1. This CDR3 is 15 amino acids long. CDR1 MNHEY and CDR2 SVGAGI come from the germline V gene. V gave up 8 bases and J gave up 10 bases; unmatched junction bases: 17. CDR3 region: CASGRDSISVGTIYF. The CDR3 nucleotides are TGTGCCAGCGGGCGGGACAGTATATCCGTGGGAACCATATATTTT.

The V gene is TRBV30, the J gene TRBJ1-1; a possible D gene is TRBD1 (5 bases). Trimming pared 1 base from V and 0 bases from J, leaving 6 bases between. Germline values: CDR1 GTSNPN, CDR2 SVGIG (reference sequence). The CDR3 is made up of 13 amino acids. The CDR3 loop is CAWSETVNTEAFF. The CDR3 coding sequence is TGTGCCTGGAGTGAGACAGTGAACACTGAAGCTTTCTTT.

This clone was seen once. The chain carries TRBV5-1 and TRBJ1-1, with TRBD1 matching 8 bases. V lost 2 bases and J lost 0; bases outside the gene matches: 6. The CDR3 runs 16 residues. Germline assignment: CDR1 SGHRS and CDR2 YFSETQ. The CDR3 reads CASSLDRGSMNTEAFF. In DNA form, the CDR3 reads TGCGCCAGCAGCTTAGACAGGGGTTCGATGAACACTGAAGCTTTCTTT.

The CDR3 spells CASSVADHQAGYYEQYF. The CDR3 nucleotides are TGTGCCAGCAGCGTAGCCGACCATCAGGCGGGCTACTACGAGCAGTACTTC. The chain is built from TRBV9 and TRBJ2-7, with a tentative D call TRBD2 (5 bases). V was cut by 0 bases and J by 3 bases, with 19 bases left in between. This CDR3 has 17 residues. Germline V gene lookup returns CDR1 SGDLS and CDR2 YYNGEE.

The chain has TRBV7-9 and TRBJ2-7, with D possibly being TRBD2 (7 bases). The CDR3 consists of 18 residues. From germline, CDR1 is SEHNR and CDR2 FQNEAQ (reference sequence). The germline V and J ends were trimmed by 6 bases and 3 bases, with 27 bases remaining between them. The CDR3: CASRQWEAGALGLYEQYF. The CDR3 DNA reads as TGTGCCAGCAGACAGTGGGAGGCGGGGGCACTGGGCCTCTACGAGCAGTACTTC.

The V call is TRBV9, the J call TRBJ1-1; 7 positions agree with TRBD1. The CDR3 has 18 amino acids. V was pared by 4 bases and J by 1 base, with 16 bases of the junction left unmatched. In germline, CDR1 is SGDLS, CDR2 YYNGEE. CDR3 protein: CASSSRPTNRGKNTEAFF. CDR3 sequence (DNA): TGTGCCAGCAGCTCCCGACCTACTAACAGGGGAAAGAACACTGAAGCTTTCTTT.

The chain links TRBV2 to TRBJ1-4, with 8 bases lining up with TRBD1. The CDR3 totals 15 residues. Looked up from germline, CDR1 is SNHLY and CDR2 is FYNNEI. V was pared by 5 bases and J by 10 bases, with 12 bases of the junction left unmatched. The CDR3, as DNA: TGTGCCAGCAGTTACAGGGGGGATAGAGTTGGAAAACTGTTTTTT. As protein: CASSYRGDRVGKLFF.

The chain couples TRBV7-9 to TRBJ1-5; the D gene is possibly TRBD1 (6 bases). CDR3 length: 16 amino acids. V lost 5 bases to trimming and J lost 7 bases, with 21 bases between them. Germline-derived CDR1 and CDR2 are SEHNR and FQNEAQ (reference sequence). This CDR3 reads CASSRGGQGLGQPQHF. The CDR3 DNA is TGTGCCAGCAGCCGCGGGGGGCAGGGCCTGGGACAGCCCCAGCATTTT.

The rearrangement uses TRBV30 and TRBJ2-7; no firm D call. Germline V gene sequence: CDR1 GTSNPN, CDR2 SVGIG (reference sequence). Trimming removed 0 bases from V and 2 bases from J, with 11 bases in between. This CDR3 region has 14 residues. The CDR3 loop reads CAWSVPRPPYEQYF. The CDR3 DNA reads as TGTGCCTGGAGTGTACCTAGGCCCCCCTACGAGCAGTACTTC. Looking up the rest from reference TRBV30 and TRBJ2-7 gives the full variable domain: SQTIHQWPATLVQPVGSPLSLECTVEGTSNPNLYWYRQAAGRGLQLLFYSVGIGQISSEVPQNLSASRPQDRQFILSSKKLLLSDSGFYLCAWSVPRPPYEQYFGPGTRLTVT.

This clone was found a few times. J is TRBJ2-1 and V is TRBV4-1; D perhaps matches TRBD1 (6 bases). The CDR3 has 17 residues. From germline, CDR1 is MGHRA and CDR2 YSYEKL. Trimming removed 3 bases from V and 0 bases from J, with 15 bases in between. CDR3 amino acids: CASSHPTGLSSYNEQFF. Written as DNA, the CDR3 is TGCGCCAGCAGCCACCCGACAGGCCTATCCTCCTACAATGAGCAGTTCTTC.

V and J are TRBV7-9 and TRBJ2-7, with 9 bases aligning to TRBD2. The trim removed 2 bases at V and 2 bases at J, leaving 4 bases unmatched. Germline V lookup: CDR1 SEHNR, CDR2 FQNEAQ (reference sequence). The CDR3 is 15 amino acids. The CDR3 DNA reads TGTGCCAGCAGCTTACCGGCGGGAGGGCCCTACGAGCAGTACTTC. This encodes CASSLPAGGPYEQYF. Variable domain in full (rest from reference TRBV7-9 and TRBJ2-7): DTGVSQNPRHKITKRGQNVTFRCDPISEHNRLYWYRQTLGQGPEFLTYFQNEAQLEKSRLLSDRFSAERPKGSFSTLEIQRTEQGDSAMYLCASSLPAGGPYEQYFGPGTRLTVT.